These 17 T cell receptor beta chains share one sample of origin, sequenced in a study of cytomegalovirus exposure and HLA in healthy donors. The PCR made use of 60 Vbeta and 13 Jbeta primers. Profiled with immunoSEQ multiplex PCR; TCRdb holds only in-frame clones, not every one. The table lists around 140,000 clones, 60% to 80% of them singletons. The sample was PBMCs. These receptors were taken from a female donor in good health and CMV-seronegative.

This chain connects TRBV25-1 to TRBJ2-3; TRBD2 matches 14 bases. Germline V CDR1 and CDR2: MGHDK, SYGVNS. V was clipped by 6 bases and J by 4 bases; unmatched bases: 3. This CDR3 region has 15 residues. The CDR3 is CASSRGLAGADTQYF. DNA of the CDR3: TGTGCCAGCAGCCGGGGACTAGCGGGAGCAGATACGCAGTATTTT.

The chain combines TRBV2 with TRBJ2-5; TRBD2 aligns across 7 bases. This CDR3 spans 14 amino acids. CDR1 is SNHLY, CDR2 FYNNEI, per germline. V shed 7 bases, J shed 3 bases, and the junction held 8 bases outside the gene matches. CDR3 DNA sequence: TGTGCCAGCACCAGGGCTAGCGGTGAAGAGACCCAGTACTTC. Its protein product is CASTRASGEETQYF.

This chain links TRBV10-3 with TRBJ1-1; D gene ambiguous. Germline values: CDR1 ENHRY, CDR2 SYGVKD. V was clipped by 5 bases and J by 2 bases, with 12 bases between them. CDR3 size: 14 residues. This CDR3 reads CAISPQVQNTEAFF. The CDR3 bases are TGTGCCATCAGTCCCCAGGTCCAAAACACTGAAGCTTTCTTT.

This rearrangement joins TRBV28 to TRBJ1-3; D possibly corresponds to TRBD1 (5 bases). The germline CDR1 and CDR2 sequences are MDHEN and SYDVKM. This CDR3 spans 15 amino acids. The V and J ends lost 3 bases and 2 bases respectively, with 11 bases between them. CDR3 sequence reads: CASSFWQGTGNTIYF. The CDR3 DNA reads as TGTGCCAGCAGTTTCTGGCAGGGCACTGGAAACACCATATATTTT.

This chain joins TRBV19 and TRBJ2-1; a possible D gene is TRBD2 (5 bases). V gave up 3 bases and J gave up 3 bases, with 9 bases separating them. Germline lookup yields CDR1 LNHDA and CDR2 SQIVND (reference sequence). CDR3 size: 14 residues. CDR3 sequence (DNA): TGTGCCAGTAGTATGCCCGGGATCTACAATGAGCAGTTCTTC. Translated: CASSMPGIYNEQFF. The complete variable domain, with remaining parts taken from reference TRBV19 and TRBJ2-1, reads DGGITQSPKYLFRKEGQNVTLSCEQNLNHDAMYWYRQDPGQGLRLIYYSQIVNDFQKGDIAEGYSVSREKKESFPLTVTSAQKNPTAFYLCASSMPGIYNEQFFGPGTRLTVL.

This sequence joins TRBV10-3 and TRBJ2-2, with D perhaps TRBD2 (5 bases). Trimming took off 9 bases at V and 0 bases at J, with 14 bases between the two ends. The V gene's germline CDR1 is ENHRY and CDR2 SYGVKD. The CDR3 has 15 residues. DNA of the CDR3: TGTGCCATAGCTGCGAACGGGGCGAACACCGGGGAGCTGTTTTTT. This encodes CAIAANGANTGELFF.

The chain recombines TRBV28 with TRBJ1-2; 7 positions match TRBD1. Germline trimming cut 8 bases from V and 4 bases from J; bases unmatched to any gene: 13. Per the germline V gene, CDR1 is MDHEN and CDR2 is SYDVKM. This CDR3 region has 15 residues. CDR3 loop: CASHGTEPVGYGYTF. For the CDR3, the DNA is TGTGCCAGCCACGGGACAGAGCCCGTTGGCTATGGCTACACCTTC.

The V call is TRBV4-1, the J call TRBJ1-5; 7 bases fit TRBD1. Trimming took 3 bases from V and 7 from J; bases not matched to a gene: 12. CDR1 and CDR2 (germline): MGHRA, YSYEKL. The CDR3 has 16 amino acids. CDR3 sequence (DNA): TGCGCCAGCAGCCAGGCCCTACAGGGGAGAGGACAGCCCCAGCATTTT. Translated: CASSQALQGRGQPQHF.

This sequence joins TRBV5-1 and TRBJ2-5, with 14 bases matching TRBD2. The CDR3 totals 16 residues. Germline CDR1 and CDR2: SGHRS and YFSETQ. V gave up 2 bases and J gave up 5 bases; unmatched junction bases: 5. The CDR3 DNA reads TGCGCCAGCAGCTTAGGGACTAGCGGGAGTTGGGAGACCCAGTACTTC. It is translated as CASSLGTSGSWETQYF.

The rearrangement links TRBV28 to TRBJ2-7, with a tentative D call TRBD2 (5 bases). Germline CDR1 reads MDHEN; CDR2 reads SYDVKM. Trimming removed 7 bases at V and 9 bases at J, with 25 bases between. The length of the CDR3 is 15 residues. The CDR3 loop reads CASIPPQVPGVRQYF. The CDR3 DNA follows: TGTGCCAGCATCCCGCCGCAGGTCCCCGGGGTTAGGCAGTACTTC.

The V call is TRBV7-2, the J call TRBJ2-3; a weak D match, TRBD2 (7 bases). Germline lookup yields CDR1 SGHTA and CDR2 FQGNSA. The CDR3 totals 16 residues. V dropped 1 base and J dropped 5 bases, with 16 bases sitting between them. The chain's CDR3 is CASSLGGRGSGDTQYF. CDR3 bases: TGTGCCAGCAGCTTAGGAGGGAGGGGGTCAGGAGATACGCAGTATTTT.

V and J are TRBV5-4 and TRBJ1-2, with TRBD1 matching 8 bases. Unmatched junction bases numbered 16, after V lost 4 bases and J lost 8 bases. Germline CDR1 SGHNT, CDR2 YYREEE (reference sequence). The CDR3 runs to 16 residues. The CDR3 sequence is CASSTATRGQMEGYTF. The CDR3 DNA follows: TGTGCCAGCAGCACAGCGACCAGGGGGCAAATGGAAGGCTACACCTTC.

The V call is TRBV6-6, the J call TRBJ2-7; 7 bases align to TRBD1. Germline CDR1 and CDR2: MNHNY and SVGAGI (reference sequence). The V gene end was trimmed by 6 bases and the J gene end by 7 bases; junction bases not matched to a gene: 9. CDR3 length: 13 amino acids. CDR3 sequence (DNA): TGTGCCAGCAGGGGACAGAGGGCCTCGGAGCAGTACTTC. Protein: CASRGQRASEQYF.

The chain has TRBV28 and TRBJ2-7; tentative D call: TRBD2 (6 bases). V lost 6 bases to trimming and J lost 0 bases, with 12 bases between them. The germline V gene has CDR1 MDHEN and CDR2 SYDVKM. The CDR3 length is 14 residues. In DNA form, the CDR3 reads TGTGCCAGCAGGCACGGGGGTAGCTCCTACGAGCAGTACTTC. As protein: CASRHGGSSYEQYF.

The chain has TRBV28 and TRBJ2-7, with 7 bases matching TRBD1. Germline V gene sequence: CDR1 MDHEN, CDR2 SYDVKM. The CDR3 extends over 16 amino acids. V gave up 6 bases and J gave up 2 bases; unmatched junction bases: 13. In DNA, the CDR3 is TGTGCCAGCAGCCTACCATTTTGGGACAGAGCCTACGAGCAGTACTTC. Translation: CASSLPFWDRAYEQYF.

The J gene is TRBJ1-1, the V gene TRBV7-3; no firm D call. The CDR3 is 14 residues long. The V gene lost 5 bases and the J gene lost 1 base, with 11 bases spanning the gap. The germline V gene has CDR1 SGHTA and CDR2 FQGTGA. The CDR3 here is CASSPGGRNTEAFF. The CDR3 DNA follows: TGTGCCAGCAGCCCAGGAGGCAGGAACACTGAAGCTTTCTTT.

This clone was picked up a small number of times. This sequence joins TRBV7-2 and TRBJ2-7; a possible D gene is TRBD2 (6 bases). The length of the CDR3 is 14 residues. Germline V gene data show CDR1 as SGHTA and CDR2 as FQGNSA. Trimming took 1 base from V and 3 from J, leaving 10 bases between them. CDR3 loop: CASSLDSSGYEQYF. The DNA of the CDR3 is TGTGCCAGCAGCTTAGACAGTAGCGGCTACGAGCAGTACTTC.